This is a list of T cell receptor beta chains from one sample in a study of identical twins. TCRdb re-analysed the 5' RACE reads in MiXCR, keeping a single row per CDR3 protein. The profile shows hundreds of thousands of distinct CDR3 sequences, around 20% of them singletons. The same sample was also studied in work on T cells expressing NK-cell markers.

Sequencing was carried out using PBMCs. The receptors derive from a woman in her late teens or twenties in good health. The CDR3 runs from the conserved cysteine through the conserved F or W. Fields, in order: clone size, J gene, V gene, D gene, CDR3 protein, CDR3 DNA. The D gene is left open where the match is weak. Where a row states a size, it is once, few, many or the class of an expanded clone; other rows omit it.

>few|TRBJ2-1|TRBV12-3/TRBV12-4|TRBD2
CASSLEGYGRVYNEQFF
TGTGCCAGCAGTTTAGAAGGCTACGGGAGGGTCTACAATGAGCAGTTCTTC
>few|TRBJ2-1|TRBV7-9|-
CASSLEPAYNEQFF
TGTGCCAGCAGCTTAGAGCCCGCCTACAATGAGCAGTTCTTC
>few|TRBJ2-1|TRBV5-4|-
CASPALSLGEQFF
TGTGCCAGCCCAGCGTTGAGTTTAGGTGAGCAGTTCTTC
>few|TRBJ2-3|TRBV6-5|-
CASSYLDSTDTQYF
TGTGCCAGCAGTTACCTGGATTCCACAGATACGCAGTATTTT
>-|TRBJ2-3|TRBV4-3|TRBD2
CASSTSGRGTDTQYF
TGCGCCAGCTCTACTAGCGGGAGGGGCACAGATACGCAGTATTTT
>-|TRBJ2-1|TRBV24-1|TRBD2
CATSDPTSDGDYNEQFF
TGTGCCACCAGTGATCCCACTAGCGACGGGGATTACAATGAGCAGTTCTTC
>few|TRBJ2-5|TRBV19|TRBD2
CASRPAGRLKETQYF
TGTGCCAGTAGACCAGCGGGGCGCCTCAAAGAGACCCAGTACTTC
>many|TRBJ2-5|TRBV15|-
CATSREVLRAQETQYF
TGTGCCACCAGCAGAGAGGTTCTGAGGGCCCAAGAGACCCAGTACTTC
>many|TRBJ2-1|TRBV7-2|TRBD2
CASSLLAGGRVDEQFF
TGTGCCAGCAGCCTACTAGCGGGAGGGCGGGTCGATGAGCAGTTCTTC
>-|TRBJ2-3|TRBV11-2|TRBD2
CASSLLPTSGGPSTDTQYF
TGTGCCAGCAGCTTACTTCCGACTAGCGGGGGGCCGAGCACAGATACGCAGTATTTT
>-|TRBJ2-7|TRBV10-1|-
CASSEGAGYYEQYF
TGCGCCAGCAGTGAAGGGGCAGGGTATTACGAGCAGTACTTC
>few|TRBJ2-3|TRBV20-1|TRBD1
CSARQGATDTQYF
TGCAGTGCCCGACAGGGGGCAACTGATACGCAGTATTTT
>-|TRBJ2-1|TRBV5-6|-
CASSQGRAVYEQFF
TGTGCCAGCAGTCAGGGGAGGGCTGTTTATGAGCAGTTCTTC
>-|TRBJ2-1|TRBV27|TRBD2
CASSSYSPGLAGDNEQFF
TGTGCCAGCAGTTCATATTCCCCGGGACTAGCGGGGGACAATGAGCAGTTCTTC
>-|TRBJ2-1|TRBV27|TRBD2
CASTKSGVVYNEQFF
TGTGCCAGCACCAAAAGCGGGGTTGTCTACAATGAGCAGTTCTTC
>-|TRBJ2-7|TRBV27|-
CASSLLVGESYEQYF
TGTGCCAGCAGTTTACTCGTGGGGGAGTCGTACGAGCAGTACTTC
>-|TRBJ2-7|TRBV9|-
CASSVASYGAAYEQYF
TGTGCCAGCAGCGTAGCATCCTACGGGGCAGCCTACGAGCAGTACTTC
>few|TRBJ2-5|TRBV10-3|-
CAISGTGETQYF
TGTGCCATCAGTGGTACAGGGGAGACCCAGTACTTC
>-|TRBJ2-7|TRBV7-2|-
CASSSGPLLPEQYF
TGTGCCAGCAGCTCCGGCCCGTTATTACCCGAGCAGTACTTC
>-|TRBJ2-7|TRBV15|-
CATSPGGERTYEQYF
TGTGCCACCTCCCCTGGCGGGGAGAGGACCTACGAGCAGTACTTC
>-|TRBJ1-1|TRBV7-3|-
CASRGIGDTEAFF
TGTGCCAGCCGAGGGATCGGGGACACTGAAGCTTTCTTT
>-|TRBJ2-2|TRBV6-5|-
CASSWGSETGELFF
TGTGCCAGCAGTTGGGGGAGTGAGACCGGGGAGCTGTTTTTT
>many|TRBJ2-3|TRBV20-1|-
CSARVVDTQYF
TGCAGTGCTAGAGTCGTAGATACGCAGTATTTT
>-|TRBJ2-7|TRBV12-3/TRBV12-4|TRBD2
CASSRDSGGSTRF
TGTGCCAGCAGTCGGGATAGCGGGGGCTCCACTCGGTTC
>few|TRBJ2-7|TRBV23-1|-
CASSQCFGGLRSYEQYF
TGCGCCAGCAGTCAATGTTTTGGAGGCCTGCGCTCCTACGAGCAGTACTTC
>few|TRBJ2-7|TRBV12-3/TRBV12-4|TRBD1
CASSTDRRNYEQYF
TGTGCCAGCAGCACGGACAGGAGAAATTACGAGCAGTACTTC
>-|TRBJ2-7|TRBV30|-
CACSPSGYEQYF
TGTGCCTGTTCCCCATCGGGATACGAGCAGTACTTC
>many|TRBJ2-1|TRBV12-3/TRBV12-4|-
CASSLEPARRNNEQFF
TGTGCCAGCAGTTTAGAGCCAGCGCGTAGGAACAATGAGCAGTTCTTC
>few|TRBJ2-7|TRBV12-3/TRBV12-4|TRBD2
CASSFPHGSGSNYEQYF
TGTGCCAGCAGTTTCCCCCATGGAAGCGGGAGTAACTACGAGCAGTACTTC